This T cell receptor beta chain was retrieved from a study of OX40 agonist ivuxolimab in advanced cancers. Overall study context: Every patient in dose escalation had hepatocellular carcinoma, melanoma, renal cell or head and neck cancer.

Note on this clone: Its antigen is as yet unknown.

From germline, CDR1 is ENHRY and CDR2 SYGVKD. The CDR3 covers 14 residues. V was clipped by 4 bases and J by 4 bases, with 12 bases between them. The study, taken as a whole, reports: Clonal expansion was seen in CD4+ and CD8+ blood T cells by week 6 at 0.1 to 3.0 mg/kg. Not determined was the antigen specificity of the expanded peripheral T cells.

The data were produced by immunoSEQ multiplex PCR, yet TCRdb's version contains in-frame clones alone and is incomplete. The table lists just under 80,000 clones, approximately 91% of them singletons. The source of this sequence is an adult with an advanced solid tumor such as melanoma, head and neck, liver or kidney cancer. Here the sequenced sample was CD4+ or CD8+ T cells sorted from blood, taken in a trial of the OX40 agonist ivuxolimab. This chain links TRBV10-3 with TRBJ2-3, with D tentatively TRBD2 (6 bases). Here the CDR3 reads CAISVGGAADTQYF. CDR3 nucleotides: TGTGCCATCAGTGTTGGCGGGGCGGCAGATACGCAGTATTTT.